Given below is one T cell receptor beta chain in context. Its antigen is currently unknown. This CDR3 is 14 amino acids long. V dropped 4 bases and J dropped 8 bases, with 15 bases sitting between them. Per the germline V gene, CDR1 is SGHTA and CDR2 is FQGNSA. This record comes from a study of cytomegalovirus exposure and HLA in healthy donors. General study points: Most likely, a cluster of highly shared sequence variants arose as a sequencing artifact. Earlier results showed most TCR beta V segments being productive about 87% or about 30% of the time. Analysis was performed later, and it showed HLA-associated TCR beta chains to be more clonally expanded than equally common others. Serostatus for CMV was the only available immune exposure information.

The PCR used 60 Vbeta and 13 Jbeta primers. The protocol was immunoSEQ multiplex PCR, while the TCRdb copy is restricted to in-frame clones and leaves out a portion. Seen here are about 150,000 clones, around 84% observed once, and the top ten hold approximately 2.5%. This clonotype was sampled from a young man in good health and CMV-seropositive. The V call is TRBV7-2, the J call TRBJ2-4, with D perhaps TRBD1 (5 bases). Sequencing used PBMCs. CDR3 DNA sequence: TGTGCCAGCAGCTCCTCAGCAGGGAATTACATTCAGTACTTC. Translated: CASSSSAGNYIQYF.